The 21 T cell receptor beta chains below all came from one sample that was sequenced in a study of blood T cell repertoires in COVID-19. Measured with immunoSEQ multiplex PCR; TCRdb has only the in-frame clones, and not every one. The repertoire holds a few hundred thousand clones, with around nine tenths as singletons. Sequences were obtained from PBMCs or T cells enriched from blood (not recorded which). These receptors were obtained from a woman in her twenties or thirties who had recovered from COVID-19.

The chain has TRBV6-5 and TRBJ2-7; 8 positions match TRBD1. Germline trimming cut 6 bases from V and 2 bases from J; bases unmatched to any gene: 9. The germline V gene encodes CDR1 MNHEY and CDR2 SVGAGI. The CDR3 has 15 amino acids. The CDR3 loop reads CASRETGDAAYEQYF. In DNA, the CDR3 is TGTGCCAGCAGGGAGACAGGGGACGCCGCCTACGAGCAGTACTTC.

Concerning this clone itself: The DNA is omitted, as the CDR3 cannot be located on it reliably, and the CDR3 follows TCRdb's listing. The chain recombines TRBV21-1 with TRBJ1-1; the table's TRBD1 call for D was not verified on the DNA. TRBV21-1 is classified as a pseudogene. The CDR3 totals 15 residues, both ends included. The CDR3 sequence: CASSKVATGNTEAFF.

The CDR3 DNA follows: TGTGCCTGGAGCCCATTGGGGGCGGGAGGCCTCCAAGAGACCCAGTACTTC. This codes for CAWSPLGAGGLQETQYF. The V call is TRBV30, the J call TRBJ2-5, with 8 nucleotides matching TRBD2. The CDR3 extends over 17 amino acids. V lost 3 bases and J lost 1; bases outside the gene matches: 13. In germline, CDR1 is GTSNPN, CDR2 SVGIG (reference sequence).

The chain combines TRBV5-1 with TRBJ2-7, with 7 bases identical to TRBD1. The junction had 8 bases not matched to a gene; V was cut back by 5 bases and J by 3 bases. Per germline, CDR1 SGHRS and CDR2 YFSETQ. CDR3 size: 14 residues. DNA of the CDR3: TGCGCCAGCAGTTCCCCTGGGACAGACTACGAGCAGTACTTC. Translating gives CASSSPGTDYEQYF.

The chain links TRBV21-1 to TRBJ1-4; the table's TRBD1 call for D was not verified on the DNA. TRBV21-1 is given as a pseudogene. This CDR3 region has 16 residues. The CDR3 protein is CASSKGPDSWGEKLFF. As DNA, the CDR3 is TGTGCCAGCAGCAAAGGTCCGGACAGTTGGGGTGAAAAACTGTTTTTT.

As concerns this clone: In the same sample, other DNA sequences code for this CDR3. The J gene is TRBJ2-3, the V gene TRBV9, with 8 bases that match TRBD2. This CDR3 is 14 amino acids long. CDR1 and CDR2 (germline): SGDLS, YYNGEE. After removal of 2 bases from V and 3 bases from J, the junction contained 2 bases not matched to a gene. The CDR3 DNA reads as TGTGCCAGCAGCGTCAGCGGGAGAACAGATACGCAGTATTTT. It translates to CASSVSGRTDTQYF.

The chain is built from TRBV25-1 and TRBJ1-6, with D hard to call. Germline V gene sequence: CDR1 MGHDK, CDR2 SYGVNS. The CDR3 has 14 amino acids. V lost 6 bases to trimming and J lost 6 bases, with 12 bases between them. The CDR3 reads CASSSSGGNSPLHF. CDR3 DNA sequence: TGTGCCAGCAGCTCTTCGGGTGGTAATTCACCCCTCCACTTT.

Note on this clone: Within the sample, other DNA sequences also encode this same CDR3. This chain connects TRBV7-9 to TRBJ2-3; D gene unclear. V lost 1 base and J lost 1, with 6 bases in between. Germline V gene lookup returns CDR1 SEHNR and CDR2 FQNEAQ (reference sequence). This CDR3 spans 14 amino acids. The CDR3 DNA is TGTGCCAGCAGCTTAGATGCGGGCACAGATACGCAGTATTTT. Amino acid sequence: CASSLDAGTDTQYF.

A single count supports this clone. The chain links TRBV7-2 to TRBJ1-4; 7 bases fit TRBD1. Germline CDR1 is SGHTA and CDR2 is FQGNSA. The CDR3 runs to 14 residues. The trim removed 5 bases at V and 8 bases at J, leaving 8 bases unmatched. The CDR3 nucleotides are TGTGCCAGCAGCCGGGGACAGTCACGAGAAAAACTGTTTTTT. It translates to CASSRGQSREKLFF.

This clone is a singleton in its sample. V usage is TRBV23-1 and J usage is TRBJ2-7; 9 bases are shared with TRBD1. TRBV23-1 is an open reading frame whose function is uncertain. CDR3 length: 15 residues. The J segment lost 2 bases and the V segment lost 2 bases, leaving 4 bases of the junction unmatched. As DNA, the CDR3 is TGCGCCAGCAGTCAACGGGGACAGGGCCCCTACGAGCAGTACTTC. It is translated as CASSQRGQGPYEQYF.

This chain connects TRBV14 to TRBJ1-3, with a tentative D call TRBD1 (5 bases). Trimming took 4 bases from V and 0 from J, leaving 19 bases between them. The CDR3 runs 18 residues. CDR1 and CDR2 from the germline V gene are SGHDN and FVKESK. The CDR3 here is CASSPLGETVLSGNTIYF. CDR3 sequence (DNA): TGTGCCAGCAGCCCCTTAGGAGAGACAGTTCTCTCTGGAAACACCATATATTTT.

This clone showed up just a few times. J is TRBJ2-7 and V is TRBV27; D is perhaps TRBD2 (6 bases). V dropped 3 bases and J dropped 6 bases, with 12 bases sitting between them. Germline V gene sequence: CDR1 MNHEY, CDR2 SMNVEV (reference sequence). CDR3 size: 13 residues. DNA of the CDR3: TGTGCCAGCAGTTTCGGTCCGGAGGGCGAGCAGTACTTC. Its protein product is CASSFGPEGEQYF.

The V and J genes are TRBV27 and TRBJ2-7; TRBD1 matches 9 bases. The V gene's germline CDR1 is MNHEY and CDR2 SMNVEV (reference sequence). This CDR3 has 13 amino acids. J lost 6 bases, V lost 5 bases, and 5 bases had no gene match. Written as DNA, the CDR3 is TGTGCCAGCAGTCCGGGACAGGGCCGCGAGCAGTACTTC. It translates to CASSPGQGREQYF.

This clone was observed once. The V call is TRBV7-2, the J call TRBJ1-2, with 9 bases fitting TRBD1. From germline, CDR1 is SGHTA and CDR2 FQGNSA. The J segment lost 5 bases and the V segment lost 5 bases, leaving 6 bases of the junction unmatched. This CDR3 has 14 residues. The CDR3 region has the DNA TGTGCCAGCAGCCCCAACAGGGGGCCATATGGCTACACCTTC. Translation gives CASSPNRGPYGYTF.

The DNA for the CDR3 is TGTGCCAGCAGTCCTACCGGACAGGGGGTGAATGAGCAGTTCTTC. This sequence encodes CASSPTGQGVNEQFF. The V call is TRBV28, the J call TRBJ2-1, with 10 bases fitting TRBD1. The junction had 8 bases not matched to a gene; V was cut back by 5 bases and J by 7 bases. Germline lookup yields CDR1 MDHEN and CDR2 SYDVKM. The CDR3 consists of 15 residues.

The rearrangement uses TRBV6-1 and TRBJ1-6, with D hard to call. The CDR3 contains 13 residues. Trimming took off 0 bases at V and 8 bases at J, with 5 bases between the two ends. CDR1 is MNHNS and CDR2 is SASEGT in the germline V gene. The CDR3 reads CASSEAAHSPLHF. DNA for the CDR3: TGTGCCAGCAGTGAAGCGGCCCATTCACCCCTCCACTTT.

This chain uses TRBV29-1 with TRBJ1-4, with 7 bases that match TRBD1. This CDR3 spans 12 amino acids. Looked up from germline, CDR1 is SQVTM and CDR2 is ANQGSEA. Trimming at V came to 3 bases and at J to 8 bases, leaving 3 bases not matched to a gene. The CDR3 spells CSVESGGEKLFF. The CDR3 DNA reads as TGCAGCGTTGAGTCAGGGGGGGAAAAACTGTTTTTT. Together with reference TRBV29-1 and TRBJ1-4, the CDR3 gives the full variable domain: SAVISQKPSRDICQRGTSLTIQCQVDSQVTMMFWYRQQPGQSLTLIATANQGSEATYESGFVIDKFPISRPNLTFSTLTVSNMSPEDSSIYLCSVESGGEKLFFGSGTQLSVL.

The rearrangement links TRBV10-3 to TRBJ1-4; D remains unclear. Trimming removed 3 bases at V and 1 base at J, with 15 bases between. CDR1 ENHRY and CDR2 SYGVKD come from the germline V gene. The CDR3 consists of 17 residues. CDR3 sequence reads: CAISDDSGGRTNEKLFF. CDR3 DNA: TGTGCCATCAGTGACGATTCTGGAGGAAGAACTAATGAAAAACTGTTTTTT.

This clone was seen only a few times. In the same sample, other DNA sequences code for this CDR3. The chain is built from TRBV28 and TRBJ1-2, with a possible D match to TRBD1 (5 bases). There are 12 residues in the CDR3. Germline V gene sequence: CDR1 MDHEN, CDR2 SYDVKM. V lost 2 bases and J lost 8, with 9 bases in between. CDR3 sequence (DNA): TGTGCCAGCAGTTTAACCGGGGGGGGCTACACCTTC. Amino acid sequence: CASSLTGGGYTF.

This clone showed up just once. V and J are TRBV3-1 (or the pseudogene TRBV3-2) and TRBJ1-1; maybe TRBD1 (5 bases). From germline, CDR1 is LGHDT and CDR2 YNNKEL (reference sequence). This CDR3 has 17 amino acids. Trimming stripped 1 base from V and 1 base from J, with 16 bases between. CDR3 loop: CASSQGRNRSGNTEAFF. The CDR3 DNA follows: TGTGCCAGCAGCCAAGGAAGAAACAGGTCGGGGAACACTGAAGCTTTCTTT.

The chain has TRBV15 and TRBJ2-1; 8 nucleotides match TRBD1. Per germline, CDR1 LNHNV and CDR2 YYDKDF (reference sequence). V lost 10 bases, J lost 7 bases, and 15 bases stayed unmatched. The CDR3 extends over 15 amino acids. The CDR3 region is CAISQKRQGRNEQFF. DNA for the CDR3: TGTGCCATCTCCCAAAAGAGACAGGGGAGGAATGAGCAGTTCTTC.